The clone carrying this TCR beta chain has only a few counts. These data come from a study of blood T cell repertoires in COVID-19. Study details: T cells, B-cell-depleted T cells, or PBMCs supplied cDNA or gDNA.

In the authors' workflow: Reference gene primer amplification gave estimated nucleated cell counts. Here immunoSEQ multiplex PCR was the method, and the copy in TCRdb shows in-frame clones only, minus some. The V and J calls and clone size come from that table; D and trimming were worked out from the DNA. The repertoire holds about 270,000 clones, with roughly nine tenths as singletons. In terms of age and location, participants ranged from about 18 to 90 years and lived in under 30 US areas. V lost 2 bases and J lost 1; bases outside the gene matches: 0. Germline V gene sequence: CDR1 SGHNT, CDR2 YYREEE (reference sequence). This CDR3 contains 14 residues.

The rearrangement joins TRBV5-4 to TRBJ2-7; 10 positions agree with TRBD2. Input material: PBMCs or T cells enriched from blood (not recorded which). The TCR originated in a woman aged 18-35 years who had recovered from COVID-19. CDR3 residues: CASSFSGGSYEQYF. The CDR3 DNA sequence: TGTGCCAGCAGCTTTAGCGGGGGGTCCTACGAGCAGTACTTC.